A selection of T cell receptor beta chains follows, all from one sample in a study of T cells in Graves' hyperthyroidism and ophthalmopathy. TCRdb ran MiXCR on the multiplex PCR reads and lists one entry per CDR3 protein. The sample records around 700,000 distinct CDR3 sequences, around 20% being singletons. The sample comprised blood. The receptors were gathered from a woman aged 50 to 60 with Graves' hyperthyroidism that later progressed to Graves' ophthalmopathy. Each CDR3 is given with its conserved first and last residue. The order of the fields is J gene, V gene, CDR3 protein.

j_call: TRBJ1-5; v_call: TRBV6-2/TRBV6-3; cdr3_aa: CASRKGQAGNQPQHF
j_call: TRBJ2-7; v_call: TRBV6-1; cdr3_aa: CASSPTAWDTYEQYF
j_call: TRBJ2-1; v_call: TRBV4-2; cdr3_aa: CASSRRPEGADEQFF
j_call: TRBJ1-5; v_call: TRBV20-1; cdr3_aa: CSTSGQRNQPQHF
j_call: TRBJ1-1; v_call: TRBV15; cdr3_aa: CATSRGQMNTEAFF
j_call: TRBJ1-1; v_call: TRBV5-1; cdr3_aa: CASSLGLATEAFF
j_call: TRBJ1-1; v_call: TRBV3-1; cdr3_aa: CASSPRQVTEAFF
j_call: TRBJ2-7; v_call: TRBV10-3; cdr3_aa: CATLQGDNYEQYF
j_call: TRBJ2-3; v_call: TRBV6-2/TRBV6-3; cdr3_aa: CASSYSSRETDTQYF
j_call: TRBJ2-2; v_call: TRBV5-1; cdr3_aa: CASSLDLQGFEAGELFF
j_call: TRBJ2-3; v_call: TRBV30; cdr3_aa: CAWSFPTGWDTDTQYF
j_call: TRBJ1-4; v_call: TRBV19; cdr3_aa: CASSIDNTGNNEKLFF
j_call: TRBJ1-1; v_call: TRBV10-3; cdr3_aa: CAITLRTGSNTEAFF
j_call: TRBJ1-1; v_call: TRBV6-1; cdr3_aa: CASRRQGGRAEAFF
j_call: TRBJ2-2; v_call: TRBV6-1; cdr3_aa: CASSTGTVFTGELFF